Listed below are T cell receptor beta chains from one sample, sequenced in a study of blood T cell repertoires in COVID-19. TCRdb keeps only in-frame clones here, not all; method: immunoSEQ multiplex PCR. The sample yields some 240,000 clones, roughly 80% seen once. The sequencing sample was made of peripheral blood. Source of these receptors: a woman between 70 and 85 years old with acute or convalescent COVID-19. The CDR3 runs from the conserved cysteine through the conserved F or W. Expanded clones get a size class; other rows say once, few or many, or leave the size out.

>14|-|TRBJ2-3|TRBV28
CASSSSGGTDTQYF
>13|-|TRBJ1-5|TRBV20-1
CSASKQVNQPQHF
>14|-|TRBJ1-4|TRBV9
CASSTPGSNEKLFF
>11|-|TRBJ1-2|TRBV30
CAWSLAYGYTF
>14|-|TRBJ2-2|TRBV10-3
CAIKDDYNAGELFF
>13|-|TRBJ2-5|TRBV11-2
CASSLGGEVTQYF
>17|-|TRBJ1-2|TRBV5-8
CASVLGFSGGEIYGYTF
>15|-|TRBJ2-5|TRBV24-1
CATSDGGLAGETQYF
>14|-|TRBJ2-1|TRBV20-1
CSASQGRGGSEQFF
>12|-|TRBJ2-3|TRBV30
CAWSVTGNTQYF
>15|-|TRBJ2-1|TRBV5-1
CASSLGDRVGNEQFF
>17|-|TRBJ2-2|TRBV7-9
CASSRMMRMGSAGELFF
>15|-|TRBJ2-5|TRBV5-1
CASSFGRQGAETQYF
>14|-|TRBJ2-2|TRBV4-3
CASSQLTYLGELFF
>11|-|TRBJ2-3|TRBV20-1
CSASHTDTQYF
>16|-|TRBJ1-1|TRBV7-9
CASSAGSTSMNTEAFF
>14|once|TRBJ2-1|TRBV10-3
CAIRNGTGGNEQFF
>17|many|TRBJ2-1|TRBV7-9
CASSLAALGLANNEQFF
>18|once|TRBJ2-3|TRBV15
CATSRDPPPLADTDTQYF
>12|-|TRBJ1-2|TRBV4-1
CASSQDRYGYTF
>13|-|TRBJ2-4|TRBV6-5
CASTQDSVGSLDF
>13|-|TRBJ1-6|TRBV6-4
CASSEIGSSPLHF
>15|-|TRBJ2-7|TRBV7-8
CASSPSRMLAREQYF
>20|-|TRBJ1-5|TRBV4-3
CASSQEGMDRDKYSNQPQHF
>13|once|TRBJ2-5|TRBV7-9
CASSFPAGETQYF
>17|-|TRBJ2-5|TRBV27
CASSSMRVRGGGETQYF
>14|few|TRBJ1-1|TRBV10-2
CASTTQQGNTEAFF
>15|-|TRBJ2-1|TRBV4-3
CASSLRGLAVNEQFF
>11|-|TRBJ1-2|TRBV20-1
CSAGSGGGYTF
>15|once|TRBJ2-2|TRBV7-2
CASSPQRVDTGELFF
>13|-|TRBJ2-5|TRBV29-1
CSGRLANQETQYF
>14|-|TRBJ2-1|TRBV7-3
CASSPVGGANEQFF
>16|-|TRBJ1-1|TRBV2
CASSDGLFGGEAEAFF
>14|-|TRBJ1-4|TRBV9
CASSVSGYNEKLFF
>16|-|TRBJ2-5|TRBV27
CASSSGTGFFQETQYF
>16|-|TRBJ2-3|TRBV9
CASSVEGLAGTDTQYF
>16|-|TRBJ2-3|TRBV5-1
CASSPGTGRTTDTQYF
>13|-|TRBJ2-5|TRBV6-5
CASSYWVGETQYF
>15|-|TRBJ1-5|TRBV6-2/TRBV6-3
CASSYLDRVNQPQHF
>16|-|TRBJ2-1|TRBV4-3
CASSQGVGLRNNEQFF
>15|-|TRBJ2-1|TRBV5-1
CASSSQGYLYNEQFF
>14|-|TRBJ1-2|TRBV6-5
CASSRQGANYGYTF
>16|-|TRBJ2-2|TRBV5-1
CASSRRGQGAIGELFF
>15|-|TRBJ1-4|TRBV5-4
CASSASGGTNEKLFF
>18|-|TRBJ2-2|TRBV5-8
CASSKTGTSGGNTGELFF
>15|-|TRBJ1-1|TRBV30
CAWNPPTQVNTEAFF
>14|-|TRBJ1-5|TRBV19
CASTIQGRNQPQHF
>14|-|TRBJ2-5|TRBV13
CASSSNRGQETQYF
>17|-|TRBJ2-3|TRBV9
CASSVGGEGQGTHTQYF
>16|-|TRBJ2-5|TRBV2
CASPKGLAGGQETQYF
>13|-|TRBJ1-2|TRBV30
CAWGKGAYYGYTF
>14|-|TRBJ2-4|TRBV5-4
CASSSDTTKNIQYF
>15|-|TRBJ1-4|TRBV6-2/TRBV6-3
CASSYGRTLGEKLFF
>14|once|TRBJ2-2|TRBV5-1
CASRGQAATGELFF
>14|-|TRBJ1-4|TRBV18
CASSREQLNEKLFF
>14|-|TRBJ1-2|TRBV13
CASSLGVRLGGYTF
>14|-|TRBJ1-1|TRBV7-9
CASSLSGGGTEAFF